The following is a T cell receptor beta chain sequence with its context. Its antigen remains unidentified. The TCR beta CDR3 regions underwent amplification from RNA transcripts. First-round RT-PCR with HTBI primers preceded a second-round multiplex PCR. MiXCR was run by TCRdb on the multiplex PCR reads, yielding one entry per CDR3 protein. The repertoire holds about 180,000 distinct CDR3 sequences, with about 40% as singletons. This sample was included in a study of Graves' ophthalmopathy and Graves' hyperthyroidism. Study-wide points: Detection in blood was also observed for most expanded thyroid clonotypes above 0.001 frequency.

Germline CDR1 reads MRHNA; CDR2 reads SNTAGT. Trimming took off 3 bases at V and 5 bases at J, with 13 bases between the two ends. CDR3 size: 14 residues. Ophthalmopathy donors showed moderate-to-severe activity, CAS ≥3, NOSPECS ≥4 and a duration under 3 months. Excluded: other autoimmune disease, uncontrolled infection, pregnancy or lactation. Diagnosis used clinical symptoms, serum thyroxine, TRAb, thyroid ultrasound and orbital computed tomography. V usage is TRBV6-4 and J usage is TRBJ1-1, with D uncertain. The clonotype was recovered from a middle-aged woman with Graves' ophthalmopathy. The sequenced sample consisted of peripheral blood. The CDR3 coding sequence is TGTGCCAGCAGTGAACATCTGGGGTGGACTGAAGCTTTCTTT. This encodes CASSEHLGWTEAFF.